The sequence of this TCR beta chain was determined in a study of blood T cell repertoires in COVID-19. Looked up from germline, CDR1 is SGHDT and CDR2 is YYEEEE. The CDR3 length is 16 residues. V dropped 0 bases and J dropped 7 bases, with 17 bases sitting between them. Produced via immunoSEQ multiplex PCR; TCRdb's table is partial and in-frame only. The sample holds about 240,000 clones, roughly 80% seen once. The sequence came from a woman aged 80 or over with acute or convalescent COVID-19. V and J are TRBV5-6 and TRBJ1-3; a possible D gene is TRBD1 (6 bases). The sequenced sample consisted of peripheral blood. CDR3 in amino acids: CASSLGMTGLRNTIYF. CDR3 bases: TGTGCCAGCAGCTTGGGGATGACAGGTCTGCGGAACACCATATATTTT.